This section outlines one T cell receptor beta chain sequence together with its context. Its cognate antigen has yet to be identified. Per-base qualities were not stored, and no clone one base away is much larger. This entry belongs to a study of blood T cells in healthy people across ages (dated by TCRdb to 2014 to 2015). For context, the study as a whole: In model experiments, roughly one uniquely barcoded TCR beta cDNA molecule per two T cells was captured by template switching. The study analyzed two additional independent replicas of 1 million unique cDNA reads from the same blood draw for two donors, one aged 18 to 29 and one aged 80 or older. The study measured age-related changes in TCR beta repertoire diversity using deep sequencing normalized with unique cDNA molecular identifiers. To avoid experimental bias, donors of different ages were randomly spread across the sequencing lanes. Four age groups were formed from the donors: young (average about 17 years), middle-aged (approximately 40), aged (more than 55) and long-lived (around 82).

Overall study results and their limits: Observed TCR beta diversity per million T cells fell roughly linearly with age, and a significant reduction was already apparent by age around 40. Compared with the aged group, more naive CD4+ T cells, fewer expanded clones and increased TCR diversity were shown by the long-lived group, suggesting age selection. Estimates of total diversity based on one million sequenced T cells were regarded as lower bounds and as underestimates. Because the CMV infection status of the donors was unknown, age-related changes in expanded clonotypes may potentially have been confounded. Because profiling used bulk unsorted PBMCs, naive and antigen-experienced compartments could not be compared conclusively. Observed TCR beta diversity correlated strongly with the percentage of naive T cells measured by flow cytometry.

The donors were some 36 Caucasian individuals from Russia, aged roughly 6 to 90 years, who were systemically healthy. About 10 milliliters of peripheral blood were collected from each donor into EDTA-treated Vacutainer tubes. Ficoll-Paque density-gradient centrifugation was used to isolate PBMCs, with at least 7 million per sample. Total RNA, at least 6 micrograms per sample, was extracted from PBMCs with Trizol reagent. The percentages of naive CD45RAhigh/CD27high T cells were determined by flow cytometry on a PBMC aliquot from every donor. Library generation was performed with 5' RACE. Sequencing was performed on an Illumina HiSeq 2500. A second PCR of roughly 7 to 12 cycles was performed with a sample-barcoded 5' primer and a J-beta primer mix. A template-switch 5' adaptor carrying 12 random nucleotides introduced a unique molecular identifier onto each TCR beta cDNA molecule. Each sample yielded at least 3 million CDR3-containing paired-end reads. First-strand cDNA synthesis was performed from all RNA using the Mint cDNA synthesis kit, with priming by a TRBC-specific oligonucleotide. All cDNA was treated with uracil-DNA glycosylase and then went through a first 18-cycle PCR with the universal primers M1SS and BC2_uni_R. Per the authors' processing: Each sample was normalized by randomly selecting 1 million high-quality reads, each carrying a distinct molecular identifier. Instead of being binned into consensus sequences, reads with shared molecular identifiers were discarded. MiTCR, run with a Q25 quality threshold and the strictest error-elimination algorithm, handled CDR3 identification, clonotype clustering and error correction. A nonparametric unseen species model with Euler transformation was used to estimate lower-bound total TCR beta diversity. TCRdb ran its own pipeline on the public reads, namely fastp trimming at Q25 and MiXCR clone calling, and kept in-frame beta chains. Identical CDR3 proteins give one entry, which carries the most common genes and DNA. TCRdb assigned the V and J calls; the authors' analysis was not used. The sample records about 1.5 million distinct CDR3 sequences, roughly 43% of which are singletons. The ten most abundant clones make up just over 4% of the sample.

The clonotype comes from a woman under 30 in good health. Material for sequencing was blood.

The DNA sequence is as follows: TGTGCCAGCAGTTTAGGACAATGGAGCTCCTATAATTCACCCCTCCACTTT. It codes for CASSLGQWSSYNSPLHF. The sequence links TRBV6-5 to TRBJ1-6, and perhaps TRBD1 as D gene, on 5 matching bases. The germline V gene provides CDR1 MNHEY and CDR2 SVGAGI. V was cut back by 4 bases and J by 0 bases, leaving a gap of 13 bases between them. Spanning cysteine to phenylalanine, the CDR3 consists of 17 amino acids. Left in the record is the CDR3 DNA by itself, 51 bases read in frame from the first base.